What follows are 30 T cell receptor beta chains derived from one specimen sequenced in a study of shared clonotypes between healthy human individuals. TCRdb keeps only in-frame clones here, not all; method: immunoSEQ multiplex PCR. Here the sample spans roughly 1,000,000 clones, 75% to 80% being singletons. Sequenced material: memory CD4+ T cells from PBMCs. The subset is: CD45RA-negative fraction. The source of these receptors is a man between 18 and 35 years old in good health. Some clones in this sample may be carry-over from other donors' samples.

The chain has TRBV6-6 and TRBJ2-3; 10 nucleotides match TRBD2. The V and J ends lost 5 bases and 0 bases, in that order; junction bases with no gene match: 5. CDR1 is MNHNY and CDR2 is SVGAGI in the germline V gene (reference sequence). The CDR3 totals 16 residues. DNA of the CDR3: TGTGCCAGCAGTAACCGACTAGCGGGTAGCACAGATACGCAGTATTTT. Translated: CASSNRLAGSTDTQYF.

The J gene is TRBJ2-3, the V gene TRBV2; possible D gene TRBD2, 5 bases. The V gene lost 1 base and the J gene lost 1 base, with 9 bases spanning the gap. The V gene's germline CDR1 is SNHLY and CDR2 FYNNEI. There are 15 residues in the CDR3. For the CDR3, the DNA is TGTGCCAGCAGTGAAGGTAGCGCGCGCACAGATACGCAGTATTTT. Amino acids: CASSEGSARTDTQYF.

Note on this clone: Other DNA sequences in this sample translate to the same CDR3. The chain carries TRBV5-4 and TRBJ2-1, with D hard to call. CDR3 size: 12 residues. Germline CDR1 is SGHNT and CDR2 is YYREEE (reference sequence). V was shortened by 2 bases and J by 5 bases, with 5 bases between the two germline ends. Here the CDR3 reads CASSLRNNEQFF. CDR3 coding DNA: TGTGCCAGCAGCTTACGGAACAATGAGCAGTTCTTC.

The rearrangement joins TRBV28 to TRBJ1-3; D unclear. Germline CDR1 is MDHEN and CDR2 is SYDVKM. Trimming removed 3 bases from V and 5 bases from J, with 17 bases in between. The CDR3 loop spans 16 amino acids. Here the CDR3 DNA reads TGTGCCAGCAGTTTGAGTCTGGCCAGGCTGAGAAACACCATATATTTT. Protein product: CASSLSLARLRNTIYF.

The genes are TRBV28 and TRBJ2-1; D is unclear. Trimming took off 10 bases at V and 8 bases at J, with 12 bases between the two ends. There are 11 residues in the CDR3. The germline gives CDR1 MDHEN, CDR2 SYDVKM. Here the CDR3 reads CATRLEYEQFF. CDR3 coding DNA: TGTGCCACGCGATTGGAATATGAGCAGTTCTTC.

CDR3 region: CASSQWTGGSYTQYF. CDR3 coding DNA: TGCGCCAGCAGCCAATGGACAGGGGGCAGTTATACGCAGTATTTT. The chain employs TRBV4-3 and TRBJ2-3; 11 bases map to TRBD1. The germline V gene encodes CDR1 LGHNA and CDR2 YSLEER. The CDR3 runs 15 residues. V was clipped by 2 bases and J by 7 bases; unmatched bases: 5.

V usage is TRBV7-9 and J usage is TRBJ2-2; TRBD2 is a possible D gene (5 bases). This CDR3 comprises 16 residues. Germline V gene data show CDR1 as SEHNR and CDR2 as FQNEAQ (reference sequence). Trimming took 5 bases from V and 4 from J, leaving 17 bases between them. Here the CDR3 DNA reads TGTGCCAGCAGCCCCATCGAGGGTGTGGGCACCGGGGAGCTGTTTTTT. Its translation: CASSPIEGVGTGELFF.

V and J are TRBV19 and TRBJ2-1; 8 bases match TRBD2. V gave up 5 bases and J gave up 0 bases; unmatched junction bases: 6. CDR1 is LNHDA, CDR2 SQIVND, per germline (reference sequence). The CDR3 is made up of 16 amino acids. The CDR3 here is CASSPGRGGSYNEQFF. CDR3 nucleotides: TGTGCCAGTAGTCCCGGGAGGGGCGGCTCCTACAATGAGCAGTTCTTC. Full variable domain (outside the CDR3, taken from reference TRBV19 and TRBJ2-1): DGGITQSPKYLFRKEGQNVTLSCEQNLNHDAMYWYRQDPGQGLRLIYYSQIVNDFQKGDIAEGYSVSREKKESFPLTVTSAQKNPTAFYLCASSPGRGGSYNEQFFGPGTRLTVL.

The chain joins TRBV11-2 to TRBJ1-1, with TRBD1 as a possible D gene (6 bases). Germline CDR1 and CDR2: SGHAT and FQNNGV. V lost 3 bases, J lost 5 bases, and 13 bases lay in between. The CDR3 consists of 14 residues. The CDR3 bases are TGTGCCAGCAGCTTCGTGGGGGCGAGGACTGAAGCTTTCTTT. Its translation: CASSFVGARTEAFF. Full variable domain (missing parts from reference TRBV11-2 and TRBJ1-1): EAGVAQSPRYKIIEKRQSVAFWCNPISGHATLYWYQQILGQGPKLLIQFQNNGVVDDSQLPKDRFSAERLKGVDSTLKIQPAKLEDSAVYLCASSFVGARTEAFFGQGTRLTVV.

J is TRBJ2-7 and V is TRBV14; D is ambiguous. The germline V gene has CDR1 SGHDN and CDR2 FVKESK. The CDR3 totals 11 residues. V gave up 3 bases and J gave up 3 bases, with 3 bases separating them. The DNA for the CDR3 is TGTGCCAGCAGCCATTACTACGAGCAGTACTTC. Amino acids: CASSHYYEQYF.

The rearrangement uses TRBV5-1 and TRBJ2-1; D might be TRBD1 or TRBD2, each matching 5 bases. CDR3 length: 14 amino acids. Trimming pared 2 bases from V and 5 bases from J, leaving 11 bases between. Germline CDR1 reads SGHRS; CDR2 reads YFSETQ. CDR3 sequence reads: CASSFLLGDNEQFF. In nucleotides, the CDR3 is TGCGCCAGCAGCTTCCTACTAGGGGACAATGAGCAGTTCTTC. The full variable domain, rest sourced from reference TRBV5-1 and TRBJ2-1, is KAGVTQTPRYLIKTRGQQVTLSCSPISGHRSVSWYQQTPGQGLQFLFEYFSETQRNKGNFPGRFSGRQFSNSRSEMNVSTLELGDSALYLCASSFLLGDNEQFFGPGTRLTVL.

The V gene is TRBV7-9, the J gene TRBJ2-2; D not certain. V was pared by 5 bases and J by 4 bases, with 20 bases between. The germline gives CDR1 SEHNR, CDR2 FQNEAQ (reference sequence). The CDR3 has 17 amino acids. CDR3 protein: CASSPPIRMGITGELFF. CDR3 sequence (DNA): TGTGCCAGCAGCCCCCCGATCCGAATGGGGATCACCGGGGAGCTGTTTTTT.

CDR3 protein: CASSIQGQGLEQYF. In DNA, the CDR3 is TGTGCCAGCAGCATACAAGGACAGGGCCTAGAGCAGTACTTC. The chain carries TRBV7-2 and TRBJ2-7, with 8 bases fitting TRBD1. The V gene end was trimmed by 5 bases and the J gene end by 7 bases; junction bases not matched to a gene: 10. The CDR3 has 14 residues. In germline, CDR1 is SGHTA, CDR2 FQGNSA.

The chain joins TRBV9 to TRBJ2-2; no clear D. Germline CDR1 and CDR2: SGDLS and YYNGEE. V was clipped by 6 bases and J by 0 bases, with 15 bases between them. The CDR3 length is 16 residues. CDR3 region: CASTKTSFANTGELFF. CDR3 DNA sequence: TGTGCCAGCACCAAAACGAGCTTCGCGAACACCGGGGAGCTGTTTTTT.

The chain combines TRBV7-3 with TRBJ2-1; 11 bases line up with TRBD2. The CDR3 consists of 17 residues. Germline CDR1 and CDR2: SGHTA and FQGTGA. The junction had 9 bases not matched to a gene; V was cut back by 6 bases and J by 2 bases. The CDR3 sequence: CASSTTSGTYPYNEQFF. CDR3 bases: TGTGCCAGCAGTACGACTAGCGGGACTTACCCCTACAATGAGCAGTTCTTC.

This clone showed up just once. The chain links TRBV5-1 to TRBJ2-1, with D unresolved. CDR1 is SGHRS, CDR2 YFSETQ, per germline. This CDR3 is built from 14 residues. Trimming removed 0 bases at V and 4 bases at J, with 8 bases between. The DNA of the CDR3 is TGCGCCAGCAGCTTGGGGTTTGAGTACAATGAGCAGTTCTTC. It encodes CASSLGFEYNEQFF.

Here the CDR3 reads CASSFEQPYNEQFF. The CDR3, as DNA: TGTGCCAGCAGCTTTGAACAGCCATACAATGAGCAGTTCTTC. The chain uses TRBV5-4 and TRBJ2-1; D gene unclear. This CDR3 region has 14 residues. V was clipped by 2 bases and J by 4 bases, with 10 bases between them. Germline CDR1 reads SGHNT; CDR2 reads YYREEE (reference sequence).

The chain couples TRBV5-6 to TRBJ2-1; D gene unclear. The CDR3 is 15 amino acids. V gave up 6 bases and J gave up 0 bases, with 13 bases separating them. Germline loops: CDR1 SGHDT, CDR2 YYEEEE. CDR3 sequence reads: CASNPLRSSYNEQFF. CDR3 DNA sequence: TGTGCCAGCAACCCATTACGTTCCTCCTACAATGAGCAGTTCTTC.

The chain employs TRBV5-1 and TRBJ1-2; 9 bases match TRBD1. V trimming: 0 bases; J trimming: 0 bases; junction bases outside the gene matches: 3. This CDR3 spans 16 amino acids. The germline gives CDR1 SGHRS, CDR2 YFSETQ. CDR3 residues: CASSLGGTGTNYGYTF. The CDR3 DNA reads TGCGCCAGCAGCTTGGGAGGGACAGGGACTAACTATGGCTACACCTTC.

This clone was found a few times. The genes are TRBV14 and TRBJ2-3; D gene uncertain. Deletions cut 4 bases from V and 3 bases from J, with 11 bases between. This CDR3 is 14 amino acids long. Per germline, CDR1 SGHDN and CDR2 FVKESK. The CDR3, as DNA: TGTGCCAGCAGCCTTAGGTGGGATACAGATACGCAGTATTTT. It yields the protein CASSLRWDTDTQYF.

This clone was seen once. V is TRBV7-3 and J is TRBJ2-2; 7 nucleotides line up with TRBD1. The junction had 4 bases not matched to a gene; V was cut back by 1 base and J by 11 bases. CDR3 length: 13 amino acids. CDR1 is SGHTA, CDR2 FQGTGA, per germline. CDR3 sequence: CASSLSPGGELFF. The CDR3 DNA sequence: TGTGCCAGCAGCTTAAGCCCAGGGGGAGAGCTGTTTTTT.

This clone was found a few times. The chain has TRBV11-3 and TRBJ1-1; D is perhaps TRBD1 (5 bases). The V and J ends lost 1 base and 6 bases respectively, with 30 bases between them. The CDR3 has 20 residues. Germline CDR1 SGHNT, CDR2 YENEEA. The CDR3 here is CASSLGDLQTREPTQAEAFF. The CDR3 DNA follows: TGTGCCAGCAGCTTAGGGGACCTTCAGACCCGGGAACCCACCCAAGCTGAAGCTTTCTTT.

This clone was picked up a small number of times. The J gene is TRBJ2-2, the V gene TRBV28, with D maybe TRBD2 (6 bases). Germline V gene sequence: CDR1 MDHEN, CDR2 SYDVKM. The CDR3 length is 14 residues. Trimming shortened V by 7 bases and J by 6 bases, and 15 bases separated the two germline ends. The CDR3 sequence: CASTGDSRAGELFF. In DNA, the CDR3 is TGTGCCAGCACGGGGGACTCACGAGCCGGGGAGCTGTTTTTT.

This clone was detected only once. This chain connects TRBV5-1 to TRBJ2-7, with a weak D call TRBD2 (5 bases). The CDR3 covers 11 residues. Germline CDR1 reads SGHRS; CDR2 reads YFSETQ. V was trimmed by 4 bases and J by 7 bases, leaving 9 bases between them. In nucleotides, the CDR3 is TGCGCCAGCAGCGACGGAGGAGAGCAGTACTTC. As protein: CASSDGGEQYF.

This clone has only a few counts. V is TRBV19 and J is TRBJ1-5, with unresolved D. The length of the CDR3 is 14 residues. In germline, CDR1 is LNHDA, CDR2 SQIVND (reference sequence). Trimming pared 5 bases from V and 5 bases from J, leaving 13 bases between. CDR3 nucleotide sequence: TGTGCCAGTAGTCCAATAAACAGAGATCAGCCCCAGCATTTT. Amino acids: CASSPINRDQPQHF.

With respect to this clone: A much larger clonotype is one base distant, so this may be a read error. The sample carries other DNA sequences with the same CDR3. J is TRBJ2-6 and V is TRBV28, with D hard to call. This CDR3 is built from 12 residues. In germline, CDR1 is MDHEN, CDR2 SYDVKM. Trimming shortened V by 8 bases and J by 1 base, and 3 bases separated the two germline ends. For the CDR3, the DNA is TGTGCCAGCTTTTCTGGGGCCAACGTCCTGACTTTC. Residues: CASFSGANVLTF. The full variable domain, completed using reference TRBV28 and TRBJ2-6, is DVKVTQSSRYLVKRTGEKVFLECVQDMDHENMFWYRQDPGLGLRLIYFSYDVKMKEKGDIPEGYSVSREKKERFSLILESASTNQTSMYLCASFSGANVLTFGAGSRLTVL.

The chain combines TRBV14 with TRBJ2-5; a weak D match, TRBD2 (6 bases). The V and J ends lost 0 bases and 3 bases respectively, with 11 bases between them. CDR1 and CDR2 (germline): SGHDN, FVKESK. There are 15 residues in the CDR3. The CDR3 region is CASSQDWGVEETQYF. Written as DNA, the CDR3 is TGTGCCAGCAGCCAAGATTGGGGGGTTGAAGAGACCCAGTACTTC.

This clone was seen just once. This specimen includes other DNA sequences encoding the same CDR3. The V gene is TRBV7-9, the J gene TRBJ2-5; 8 nucleotides line up with TRBD1. This CDR3 has 14 residues. CDR1 and CDR2 (germline): SEHNR, FQNEAQ (reference sequence). V shed 3 bases and J 5 bases; nucleotides not matched to a gene: 5. CDR3 loop: CASSFDRGGETQYF. CDR3 nucleotide sequence: TGTGCCAGCAGCTTTGACAGGGGCGGGGAGACCCAGTACTTC. Full variable domain (remainder filled in from reference TRBV7-9 and TRBJ2-5): DTGVSQNPRHKITKRGQNVTFRCDPISEHNRLYWYRQTLGQGPEFLTYFQNEAQLEKSRLLSDRFSAERPKGSFSTLEIQRTEQGDSAMYLCASSFDRGGETQYFGPGTRLLVL.

This chain joins TRBV30 and TRBJ1-2; a weak D match, TRBD1 (6 bases). The germline gives CDR1 GTSNPN, CDR2 SVGIG (reference sequence). V gave up 1 base and J gave up 5 bases, with 8 bases separating them. This CDR3 spans 12 amino acids. The CDR3 nucleotides read TGTGCCTGGAGTGATACAGGGTATGGCTACACCTTC. The encoded protein is CAWSDTGYGYTF.

The chain has TRBV6-6 and TRBJ2-2; D may be TRBD2 (5 bases). The CDR3 is 15 amino acids. The germline V and J ends were trimmed by 2 bases and 7 bases, with 14 bases remaining between them. Per germline, CDR1 MNHNY and CDR2 SVGAGI (reference sequence). CDR3 amino acids: CASSYPPDTSGELFF. In nucleotides, the CDR3 is TGTGCCAGCAGTTACCCCCCTGACACTAGCGGGGAGCTGTTTTTT.